The 21 T cell receptor beta chains in this list originate from one sample, sequenced in a study of blood T cells in healthy people across ages. Next came a second PCR, run for about 6 to 11 cycles, which used a sample-barcoded 5' primer along with a J-beta primer mix. One entry per CDR3 protein results from TCRdb running MiXCR on the 5' RACE reads. The sample has around 1.7 million distinct CDR3 sequences, approximately 30% seen once. The sequenced sample was blood. These receptors were taken from a woman in her twenties or thirties in good health.

The chain has TRBV11-2 and TRBJ2-7; weak D call: TRBD2 (5 bases). The CDR3 is made up of 16 amino acids. Per germline, CDR1 SGHAT and CDR2 FQNNGV. Deletions cut 5 bases from V and 3 bases from J, with 20 bases between. CDR3: CASSPRSVGEGYEQYF. The CDR3 DNA reads as TGTGCCAGCAGCCCCCGGTCGGTTGGCGAGGGCTACGAGCAGTACTTC.

There are a few counts of this clonotype. The chain couples TRBV9 to TRBJ2-7, with unresolved D. There are 15 residues in the CDR3. The germline CDR1 and CDR2 sequences are SGDLS and YYNGEE. The V end lost 3 bases, the J end lost 7 bases, and 20 bases lay between the germline ends. CDR3 region: CASSATPRLANEQYF. The CDR3, as DNA: TGTGCCAGCAGCGCTACTCCCCGCCTCGCCAATGAGCAGTACTTC.

This clonotype was observed a handful of times. The V gene is TRBV4-3, the J gene TRBJ1-2; 7 bases align to TRBD1. The V gene end was trimmed by 1 base and the J gene end by 9 bases; junction bases not matched to a gene: 14. There are 16 residues in the CDR3. Germline V gene sequence: CDR1 LGHNA, CDR2 YSLEER. Here the CDR3 DNA reads TGCGCCAGCAGCCAAGGATCGACAGGGCCCCAGCTACGCTACACCTTC. As protein: CASSQGSTGPQLRYTF.

The chain employs TRBV24-1 and TRBJ2-1; TRBD1 aligns across 12 bases. Germline V CDR1 and CDR2: KGHDR, SFDVKD. The trim removed 4 bases at V and 9 bases at J, leaving 9 bases unmatched. The CDR3 length is 16 residues. The CDR3 region is CATSEPGQGASSEQFF. The CDR3 coding sequence is TGTGCCACCAGTGAACCGGGACAGGGGGCGTCAAGTGAGCAGTTCTTC.

The V call is TRBV28, the J call TRBJ2-1; 7 nucleotides agree with TRBD2. The V segment lost 2 bases and the J segment 15 bases; nucleotides outside the gene matches: 10. The CDR3 has 13 amino acids. CDR1 is MDHEN, CDR2 SYDVKM, per germline. In DNA form, the CDR3 reads TGTGCCAGCAGTTTACCGGGGGGTCGTTTTCTGTTCTTC. It encodes CASSLPGGRFLFF.

This clonotype has just one count. The chain uses TRBV6-6 and TRBJ2-7, with a possible D match to TRBD2 (6 bases). Deletions cut 4 bases from V and 9 bases from J, with 16 bases between. Per the germline V gene, CDR1 is MNHNY and CDR2 is SVGAGI (reference sequence). This CDR3 has 13 residues. The CDR3 loop is CASSSSWGTWQYF. In DNA form, the CDR3 reads TGTGCCAGCAGTTCGAGTTGGGGGACTTGGCAGTACTTC.

The rearrangement links TRBV15 to TRBJ2-3; no firm D call. CDR1 is LNHNV and CDR2 is YYDKDF in the germline V gene (reference sequence). The CDR3 extends over 12 amino acids. Trimming cost V 0 bases and J 6 bases, with 4 bases left between them. CDR3 bases: TGTGCCACCAGCAGAGATGGGGATACGCAGTATTTT. Translated, it gives CATSRDGDTQYF.

This clonotype was found a few times. DNA for the CDR3: TGTGCCAGCAGGGGGACAGTGGAAGAGACCCAGTACTTC. Protein sequence: CASRGTVEETQYF. The chain couples TRBV6-6 to TRBJ2-5, with 7 positions matching TRBD1. Germline V gene lookup returns CDR1 MNHNY and CDR2 SVGAGI (reference sequence). The CDR3 has 13 amino acids. The ends lost 6 bases at V and 3 bases at J; junction bases unmatched: 4.

This clonotype came up many times. The rearrangement uses TRBV7-2 and TRBJ2-3, with D uncertain. Germline V gene data show CDR1 as SGHTA and CDR2 as FQGNSA. With 5 bases removed from V and 2 bases from J, the gap between germline ends came to 14 bases. The CDR3 length is 15 residues. CDR3 sequence reads: CASSRGPAPTDTQYF. In DNA form, the CDR3 reads TGTGCCAGCAGCCGCGGACCAGCCCCCACAGATACGCAGTATTTT.

In this sample, this clonotype turned up a few times. J is TRBJ1-5 and V is TRBV12-3 or TRBV12-4, with 7 nucleotides matching TRBD1. Germline trimming cut 2 bases from V and 2 bases from J; bases unmatched to any gene: 6. This CDR3 comprises 16 residues. The DNA of the CDR3 is TGTGCCAGCAGTTTATTACCCCAGGGGGGCAATCAGCCCCAGCATTTT. It translates to CASSLLPQGGNQPQHF.

Note on this clonotype: Being one base from a much bigger clone, this may be a read error. The rearrangement joins TRBV28 to TRBJ2-1, with unresolved D. Germline CDR1 reads MDHEN; CDR2 reads SYDVKM. V was clipped by 3 bases and J by 8 bases, with 11 bases between them. This CDR3 region has 13 residues. The CDR3 spells CASSFQTCDEQFF. DNA of the CDR3: TGTGCCAGCAGTTTTCAGACCTGTGATGAGCAGTTCTTC.

Details on this clonotype: A junction end diverges from the germline sequence, so it may reflect a read error. The rearrangement links TRBV2 to TRBJ2-4; D gene unclear. There are 16 residues in the CDR3. Per germline, CDR1 SNHLY and CDR2 FYNNEI. For the CDR3, the DNA is TGTGCCGGCAGCGAACAGCTTACCCTAACCTACAATGAGCAGTACTTC. Its translation is CAGSEQLTLTYNEQYF.

Remarks on this clonotype: Being one base from a much bigger clone, this may be a read error. CDR3 sequence reads: CSTSAVEAWGDEQFF. Here the CDR3 DNA reads TGCAGTACTAGTGCCGTGGAAGCGTGGGGCGATGAGCAGTTCTTC. The J gene is TRBJ2-1, the V gene TRBV20-1, with D perhaps given as TRBD1 or TRBD2 (5 bases each). CDR1 and CDR2 (germline): DFQATT, SNEGSKA (reference sequence). This CDR3 is 15 amino acids long.

In this sample, this clonotype turned up a few times. As DNA, the CDR3 is TGTGCCAGCAGTTATACAGGGGGCACTGAAGCTTTCTTT. Translation: CASSYTGGTEAFF. The chain uses TRBV12-3 or TRBV12-4 and TRBJ1-1; 8 nucleotides align to TRBD1. Losses at the gene ends were 4 bases for V and 4 bases for J; bases not matched to a gene: 2. CDR3 length: 13 residues.

This clonotype was found many times. This chain joins TRBV28 and TRBJ2-3; 7 bases align to TRBD2. Germline CDR1 is MDHEN and CDR2 is SYDVKM. The J segment lost 3 bases and the V segment lost 7 bases, leaving 10 bases of the junction unmatched. This CDR3 has 15 residues. The CDR3 loop reads CASISPGLPTDTQYF. The DNA for the CDR3 is TGTGCCAGCATCTCGCCGGGACTACCAACAGATACGCAGTATTTT.

This sequence joins TRBV6-1 and TRBJ1-1; D not resolved. Trimming removed 7 bases from V and 0 bases from J, with 12 bases in between. The CDR3 covers 14 residues. Germline-derived CDR1 and CDR2 are MNHNS and SASEGT. CDR3 sequence: CASTPGRVNTEAFF. CDR3 in DNA: TGTGCCAGCACCCCCGGGAGGGTGAACACTGAAGCTTTCTTT.

This clonotype has at least ten counts. The chain links TRBV11-2 to TRBJ2-5; 14 positions match TRBD2. The CDR3 spans 17 residues. Germline CDR1 and CDR2: SGHAT and FQNNGV. V shed 4 bases, J shed 5 bases, and the junction held 9 bases outside the gene matches. The CDR3 reads CASSSRLAGGRRETQYF. Written as DNA, the CDR3 is TGTGCCAGCAGCTCCCGACTAGCGGGGGGGCGGAGGGAGACCCAGTACTTC.

This clonotype was detected only once. This sequence may be a read error, since a much larger clone differs from it by one base. The chain joins TRBV12-3 or TRBV12-4 to TRBJ2-5; D remains ambiguous. The CDR3 is 11 amino acids. The germline V and J ends were trimmed by 6 bases and 11 bases, with 13 bases remaining between them. CDR3 bases: TGTGCCAGCAGGTTCTCTGCTGAGCAGTACTTC. It encodes CASRFSAEQYF.

This clonotype has a handful of counts. The chain joins TRBV5-1 to TRBJ1-4, with D possibly matching TRBD1 (5 bases). The CDR3 runs to 15 residues. The V gene lost 5 bases and the J gene lost 7 bases, with 18 bases spanning the gap. Germline V gene sequence: CDR1 SGHRS, CDR2 YFSETQ. The CDR3 bases are TGCGCCAGCAGTTCGGCCCAGGGTCTCGGTGAAAAACTGTTTTTT. Its protein is CASSSAQGLGEKLFF.

V gene TRBV20-1 combines with J gene TRBJ1-1; D is unresolved. Trimming left V 0 bases short and J 4 bases short, with 6 bases between. Looked up from germline, CDR1 is DFQATT and CDR2 is SNEGSKA (reference sequence). The CDR3 length is 12 residues. CDR3 sequence (DNA): TGCAGTGCTAGAGACGCGGGCACTGAAGCTTTCTTT. This translates into CSARDAGTEAFF.

J is TRBJ2-1 and V is TRBV11-2, with 12 positions matching TRBD2. The CDR3 runs 16 residues. CDR1 is SGHAT, CDR2 FQNNGV, per germline. Trimming cost V 6 bases and J 0 bases; bases outside gene matches: 3. The CDR3 here is CASRTSGGRSYNEQFF. The DNA for the CDR3 is TGTGCCAGCAGGACTAGCGGGGGTCGCTCCTACAATGAGCAGTTCTTC. Full variable domain (rest looked up from reference TRBV11-2 and TRBJ2-1): EAGVAQSPRYKIIEKRQSVAFWCNPISGHATLYWYQQILGQGPKLLIQFQNNGVVDDSQLPKDRFSAERLKGVDSTLKIQPAKLEDSAVYLCASRTSGGRSYNEQFFGPGTRLTVL.